Listed here are 19 T cell receptor beta chains from one sample, sequenced in a study of blood T cell repertoires in COVID-19. The data were produced by immunoSEQ multiplex PCR, yet TCRdb's version contains in-frame clones alone and is incomplete. The table records 150,000 to 200,000 clones, about 86% of them present only once. The sequencing input was peripheral blood. Receptors originate from a woman at least 80 years old in a cohort sampled during active or convalescent COVID-19.

This clone was found once. The genes are TRBV11-2 and TRBJ1-2, with TRBD1 as a possible D gene (6 bases). Germline lookup yields CDR1 SGHAT and CDR2 FQNNGV. V shed 6 bases and J shed 2 bases, with 13 bases lying between them. The CDR3 totals 14 residues. CDR3 protein: CASSDLQGNYGYTF. As DNA, the CDR3 is TGTGCCAGCAGTGATTTACAGGGAAACTATGGCTACACCTTC. The variable domain in full, completed from reference TRBV11-2 and TRBJ1-2, reads EAGVAQSPRYKIIEKRQSVAFWCNPISGHATLYWYQQILGQGPKLLIQFQNNGVVDDSQLPKDRFSAERLKGVDSTLKIQPAKLEDSAVYLCASSDLQGNYGYTFGSGTRLTVV.

V is TRBV12-3 or TRBV12-4 and J is TRBJ1-1, with a tentative D call TRBD1 (6 bases). This CDR3 is 13 amino acids long. V was trimmed by 5 bases and J by 1 base, leaving 8 bases between them. CDR3 residues: CASSKGQNTEAFF. CDR3 DNA: TGTGCCAGCAGTAAGGGACAGAACACTGAAGCTTTCTTT.

The V and J genes are TRBV6-5 and TRBJ2-5; the D is unclear. From germline, CDR1 is MNHEY and CDR2 SVGAGI. The CDR3 is made up of 14 amino acids. Between the trimmed V and J ends, which lost 6 bases and 3 bases, there was a span of 14 bases. CDR3 sequence: CASRRIRLEETQYF. In DNA, the CDR3 is TGTGCCAGCAGGCGGATCCGCCTTGAAGAGACCCAGTACTTC.

The chain recombines TRBV28 with TRBJ2-3; D gene uncertain. The V and J ends lost 6 bases and 3 bases respectively, with 19 bases between them. The CDR3 spans 16 residues. The germline CDR1 and CDR2 sequences are MDHEN and SYDVKM. The CDR3 DNA is TGTGCCAGCAGCCCATTTATTGTCGGGTCAACAGATACGCAGTATTTT. This sequence encodes CASSPFIVGSTDTQYF. The full variable domain, its missing parts supplied by reference TRBV28 and TRBJ2-3, is DVKVTQSSRYLVKRTGEKVFLECVQDMDHENMFWYRQDPGLGLRLIYFSYDVKMKEKGDIPEGYSVSREKKERFSLILESASTNQTSMYLCASSPFIVGSTDTQYFGPGTRLTVL.

The V and J genes are TRBV30 and TRBJ1-2; D not certain. Trimming left V 4 bases short and J 8 bases short, with 11 bases between. The germline CDR1 and CDR2 sequences are GTSNPN and SVGIG (reference sequence). The CDR3 runs 11 residues. The CDR3 nucleotides read TGTGCCTGGATGAGGGATGGGGGCTACACCTTC. Translation gives CAWMRDGGYTF.

This chain links TRBV6-5 with TRBJ2-1; 7 bases line up with TRBD1. The junction had 17 bases not matched to a gene; V was cut back by 10 bases and J by 8 bases. CDR3 size: 15 residues. Germline loops: CDR1 MNHEY, CDR2 SVGAGI. For the CDR3, the DNA is TGTGCCACCTGGGGGAGACAGGGCGCCGGTGATGAGCAGTTCTTC. Its protein is CATWGRQGAGDEQFF.

This chain uses TRBV21-1 with TRBJ2-1; TRBD1, as called in the table, went unchecked against the DNA. TRBV21-1 is a pseudogene segment. CDR3 length: 16 residues. The CDR3, as DNA: TGTGCCAGCAGCCACCGGACCGAGAGACAGCAAAATGAGCAGTTCTTC. It encodes CASSHRTERQQNEQFF.

This chain connects TRBV15 to TRBJ1-2; D is unclear. The CDR3 is 13 amino acids. Deletions cut 0 bases from V and 6 bases from J, with 8 bases between. Germline CDR1 reads LNHNV; CDR2 reads YYDKDF (reference sequence). The CDR3 here is CATSRDGGDGYTF. CDR3 DNA: TGTGCCACCAGCAGAGATGGCGGTGATGGCTACACCTTC.

The chain uses TRBV6-2 or TRBV6-3 and TRBJ2-2; D possibly corresponds to TRBD2 (5 bases). Germline V gene data show CDR1 as MNHEY and CDR2 as SVGEGT. Deletions cut 6 bases from V and 1 base from J, with 12 bases between. The CDR3 is 15 residues long. CDR3 bases: TGTGCCAGCAGCCCCCCGGACTGGAACACCGGGGAGCTGTTTTTT. The encoded protein is CASSPPDWNTGELFF.

The chain employs TRBV5-4 and TRBJ2-1, with 8 positions matching TRBD1. Trimming at V came to 6 bases and at J to 5 bases, leaving 7 bases not matched to a gene. Germline V lookup: CDR1 SGHNT, CDR2 YYREEE (reference sequence). The CDR3 runs to 14 residues. The CDR3 DNA is TGTGCCAGCACGACGGACAGGGAGAACAATGAGCAGTTCTTC. It yields the protein CASTTDRENNEQFF.

This clone was counted only a few times. This chain uses TRBV5-1 with TRBJ2-2, with TRBD2 identical over 13 bases. The CDR3 totals 18 residues. Trimming removed 4 bases from V and 5 bases from J; junction bases left unmatched: 11. Germline V gene lookup returns CDR1 SGHRS and CDR2 YFSETQ. Here the CDR3 reads CASSNGLAGVLGTGELFF. CDR3 bases: TGCGCCAGCAGCAACGGACTAGCGGGAGTCTTAGGAACCGGGGAGCTGTTTTTT.

The chain is built from TRBV13 and TRBJ2-3, with 9 bases lining up with TRBD1. The CDR3 is 15 amino acids. The trim removed 4 bases at V and 1 base at J, leaving 3 bases unmatched. Germline V gene sequence: CDR1 PRHDT, CDR2 FYEKMQ (reference sequence). This CDR3 reads CASSSRTGGTDTQYF. CDR3 nucleotide sequence: TGTGCCAGCAGCTCGAGGACAGGGGGCACAGATACGCAGTATTTT.

The genes are TRBV19 and TRBJ1-1; unclear D gene. The CDR3 is made up of 14 amino acids. Per germline, CDR1 LNHDA and CDR2 SQIVND (reference sequence). The ends were cut back, 4 bases at V and 6 bases at J, with 15 bases in the middle. In nucleotides, the CDR3 is TGTGCCAGTAGTACCAGACTCCTGTACGCTGAAGCTTTCTTT. Translation gives CASSTRLLYAEAFF. The variable domain in full, with the rest retrieved from reference TRBV19 and TRBJ1-1, is DGGITQSPKYLFRKEGQNVTLSCEQNLNHDAMYWYRQDPGQGLRLIYYSQIVNDFQKGDIAEGYSVSREKKESFPLTVTSAQKNPTAFYLCASSTRLLYAEAFFGQGTRLTVV.

V usage is TRBV9 and J usage is TRBJ2-3, with D possibly matching TRBD2 (5 bases). The germline V and J ends were trimmed by 4 bases and 4 bases, with 16 bases remaining between them. The CDR3 has 15 amino acids. CDR1 and CDR2 (germline): SGDLS, YYNGEE. CDR3 residues: CASSPRLDSPDTQYF. The CDR3 nucleotides are TGTGCCAGCAGCCCGCGATTGGACTCTCCAGATACGCAGTATTTT.

The rearrangement links TRBV27 to TRBJ1-2; TRBD1 is a possible D gene (5 bases). This CDR3 has 14 amino acids. The V end was cut by 7 bases, the J end by 2 bases, with 14 bases between. CDR1 is MNHEY, CDR2 SMNVEV, per germline (reference sequence). CDR3: CASTREIENYGYTF. The DNA of the CDR3 is TGTGCCAGCACCAGGGAAATTGAGAACTATGGCTACACCTTC.

This sequence joins TRBV16 and TRBJ2-3; 12 positions match TRBD2. V was pared by 4 bases and J by 0 bases, with 2 bases of the junction left unmatched. Looked up from germline, CDR1 is KGHSY and CDR2 is FQNENV. This CDR3 has 16 residues. CDR3 sequence: CASSLGTSGSTDTQYF. The CDR3 coding sequence is TGTGCCAGCAGCCTGGGGACTAGCGGGAGCACAGATACGCAGTATTTT. Full variable domain (outside the CDR3, taken from reference TRBV16 and TRBJ2-3): GEEVAQTPKHLVRGEGQKAKLYCAPIKGHSYVFWYQQVLKNEFKFLISFQNENVFDETGMPKERFSAKCLPNSPCSLEIQATKLEDSAVYFCASSLGTSGSTDTQYFGPGTRLTVL.

The CDR3 region has the DNA TGTGCCAGCAGCCCGGGACAGGGAGGAGGGAACACTGAAGCTTTCTTT. Protein product: CASSPGQGGGNTEAFF. This chain connects TRBV2 to TRBJ1-1; the match to TRBD1 covers 9 bases. The J segment lost 1 base and the V segment lost 6 bases, leaving 9 bases of the junction unmatched. Per germline, CDR1 SNHLY and CDR2 FYNNEI. This CDR3 has 16 amino acids.

This chain links TRBV7-9 with TRBJ1-4, with TRBD1 matching over 9 bases. V was pared by 1 base and J by 6 bases, with 6 bases of the junction left unmatched. CDR1 and CDR2 from the germline V gene are SEHNR and FQNEAQ (reference sequence). This CDR3 region has 16 residues. The CDR3 reads CASSLGAWDRDEKLFF. The CDR3 nucleotides are TGTGCCAGCAGCTTAGGGGCCTGGGACAGGGATGAAAAACTGTTTTTT.

The chain uses TRBV7-2 and TRBJ2-5; 10 bases line up with TRBD2. V lost 1 base and J lost 2; bases outside the gene matches: 1. The CDR3 covers 15 residues. Germline V gives CDR1 SGHTA, CDR2 FQGNSA. In DNA form, the CDR3 reads TGTGCCAGCAGCTTAGAAGCGGGGGGGCAAGAGACCCAGTACTTC. It codes for CASSLEAGGQETQYF.